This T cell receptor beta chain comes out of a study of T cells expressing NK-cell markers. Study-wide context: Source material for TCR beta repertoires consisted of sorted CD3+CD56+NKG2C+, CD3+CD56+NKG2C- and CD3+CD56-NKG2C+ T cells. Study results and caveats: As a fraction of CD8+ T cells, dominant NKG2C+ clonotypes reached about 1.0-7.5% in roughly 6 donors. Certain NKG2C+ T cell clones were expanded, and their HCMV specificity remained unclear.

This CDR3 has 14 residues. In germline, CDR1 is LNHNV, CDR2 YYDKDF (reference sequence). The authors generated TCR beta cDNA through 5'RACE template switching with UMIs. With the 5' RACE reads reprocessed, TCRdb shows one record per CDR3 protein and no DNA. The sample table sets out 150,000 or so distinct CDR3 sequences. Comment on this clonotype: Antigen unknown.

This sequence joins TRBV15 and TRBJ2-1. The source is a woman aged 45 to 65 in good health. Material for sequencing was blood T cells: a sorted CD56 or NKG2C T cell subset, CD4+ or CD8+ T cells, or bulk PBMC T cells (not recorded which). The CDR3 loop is CATSRDSVPTEQFF.